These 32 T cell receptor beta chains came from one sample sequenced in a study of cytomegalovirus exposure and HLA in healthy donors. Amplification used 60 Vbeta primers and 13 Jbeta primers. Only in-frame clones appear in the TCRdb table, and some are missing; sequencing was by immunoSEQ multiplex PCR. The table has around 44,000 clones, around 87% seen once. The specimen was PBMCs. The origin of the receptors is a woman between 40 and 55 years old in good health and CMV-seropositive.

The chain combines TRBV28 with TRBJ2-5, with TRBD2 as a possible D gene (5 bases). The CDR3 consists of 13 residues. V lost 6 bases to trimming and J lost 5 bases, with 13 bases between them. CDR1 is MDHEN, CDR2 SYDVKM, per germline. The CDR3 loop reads CASRRALRETQYF. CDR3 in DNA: TGTGCCAGCAGGCGGGCCCTTAGGGAGACCCAGTACTTC. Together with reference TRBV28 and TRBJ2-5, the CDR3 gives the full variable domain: DVKVTQSSRYLVKRTGEKVFLECVQDMDHENMFWYRQDPGLGLRLIYFSYDVKMKEKGDIPEGYSVSREKKERFSLILESASTNQTSMYLCASRRALRETQYFGPGTRLLVL.

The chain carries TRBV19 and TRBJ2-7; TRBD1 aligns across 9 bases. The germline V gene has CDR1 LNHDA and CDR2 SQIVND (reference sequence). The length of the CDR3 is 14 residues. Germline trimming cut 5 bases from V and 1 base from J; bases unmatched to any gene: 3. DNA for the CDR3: TGTGCCAGTAGTGGACAGGGGTCTTCCTACGAGCAGTACTTC. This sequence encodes CASSGQGSSYEQYF. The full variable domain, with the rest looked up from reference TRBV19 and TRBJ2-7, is DGGITQSPKYLFRKEGQNVTLSCEQNLNHDAMYWYRQDPGQGLRLIYYSQIVNDFQKGDIAEGYSVSREKKESFPLTVTSAQKNPTAFYLCASSGQGSSYEQYFGPGTRLTVT.

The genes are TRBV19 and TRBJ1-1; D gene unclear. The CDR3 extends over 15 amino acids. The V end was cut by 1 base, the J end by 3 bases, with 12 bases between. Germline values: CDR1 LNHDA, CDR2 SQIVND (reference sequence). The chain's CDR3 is CASSIGGKIDTEAFF. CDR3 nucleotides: TGTGCCAGTAGTATAGGAGGGAAGATCGACACTGAAGCTTTCTTT. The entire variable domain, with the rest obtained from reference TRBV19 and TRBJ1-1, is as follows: DGGITQSPKYLFRKEGQNVTLSCEQNLNHDAMYWYRQDPGQGLRLIYYSQIVNDFQKGDIAEGYSVSREKKESFPLTVTSAQKNPTAFYLCASSIGGKIDTEAFFGQGTRLTVV.

The CDR3 spells CSVGGLAVETQYF. Written as DNA, the CDR3 is TGCAGCGTTGGGGGACTGGCCGTAGAGACCCAGTACTTC. The V call is TRBV29-1, the J call TRBJ2-5; a possible D gene is TRBD2 (6 bases). V dropped 4 bases and J dropped 4 bases, with 13 bases sitting between them. This CDR3 has 13 amino acids. CDR1 and CDR2 (germline): SQVTM, ANQGSEA.

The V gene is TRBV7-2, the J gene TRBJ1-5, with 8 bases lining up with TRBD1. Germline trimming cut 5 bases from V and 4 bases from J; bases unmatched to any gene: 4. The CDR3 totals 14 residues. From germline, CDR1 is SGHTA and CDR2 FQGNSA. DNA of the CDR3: TGTGCCAGCAGCCGAGACAGGGGAAATCAGCCCCAGCATTTT. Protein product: CASSRDRGNQPQHF.

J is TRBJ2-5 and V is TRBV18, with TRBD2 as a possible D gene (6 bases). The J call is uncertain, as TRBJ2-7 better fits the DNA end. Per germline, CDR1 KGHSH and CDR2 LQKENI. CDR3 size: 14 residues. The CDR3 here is CASSPPPGVYEQYF. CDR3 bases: TGTGCCAGCTCACCACCTCCGGGAGTTTACGAGCAGTACTTC.

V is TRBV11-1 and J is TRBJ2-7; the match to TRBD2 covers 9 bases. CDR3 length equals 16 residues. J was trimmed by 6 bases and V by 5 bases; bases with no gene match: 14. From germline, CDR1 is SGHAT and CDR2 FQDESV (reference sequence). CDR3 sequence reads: CASSPWKAAGGPEQYF. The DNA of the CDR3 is TGTGCCAGCAGCCCTTGGAAGGCAGCGGGAGGCCCCGAGCAGTACTTC.

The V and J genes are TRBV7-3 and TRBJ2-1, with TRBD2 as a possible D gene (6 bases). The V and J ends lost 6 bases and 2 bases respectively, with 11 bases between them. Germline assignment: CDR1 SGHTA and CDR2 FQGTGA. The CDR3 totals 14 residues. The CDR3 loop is CASSFSGAYNEQFF. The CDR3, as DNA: TGTGCCAGCAGTTTTTCGGGAGCCTACAATGAGCAGTTCTTC.

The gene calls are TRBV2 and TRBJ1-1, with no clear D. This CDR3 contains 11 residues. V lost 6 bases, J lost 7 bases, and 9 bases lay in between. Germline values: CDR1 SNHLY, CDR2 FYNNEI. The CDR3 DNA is TGTGCCAGCAGCGAACAGATTGAAGCTTTCTTT. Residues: CASSEQIEAFF.

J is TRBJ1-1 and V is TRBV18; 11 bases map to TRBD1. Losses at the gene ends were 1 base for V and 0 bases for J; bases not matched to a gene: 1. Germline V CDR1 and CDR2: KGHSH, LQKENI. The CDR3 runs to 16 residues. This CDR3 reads CASSPRTGGMNTEAFF. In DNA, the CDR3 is TGTGCCAGCTCACCACGGACAGGGGGCATGAACACTGAAGCTTTCTTT.

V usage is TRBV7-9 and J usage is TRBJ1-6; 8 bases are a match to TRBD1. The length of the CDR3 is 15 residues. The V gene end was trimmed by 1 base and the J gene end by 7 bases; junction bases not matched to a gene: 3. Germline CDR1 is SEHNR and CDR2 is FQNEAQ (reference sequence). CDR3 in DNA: TGTGCCAGCAGCTTAGGACAGGGGAACAATTCACCCCTCCACTTT. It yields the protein CASSLGQGNNSPLHF.

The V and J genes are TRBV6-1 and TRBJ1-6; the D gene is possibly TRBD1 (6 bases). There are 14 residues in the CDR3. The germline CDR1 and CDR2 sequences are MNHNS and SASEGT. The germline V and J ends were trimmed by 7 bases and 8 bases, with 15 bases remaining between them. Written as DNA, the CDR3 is TGTGCCAGCAAGACCACAGGGATGGATTCACCCCTCCACTTT. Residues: CASKTTGMDSPLHF.

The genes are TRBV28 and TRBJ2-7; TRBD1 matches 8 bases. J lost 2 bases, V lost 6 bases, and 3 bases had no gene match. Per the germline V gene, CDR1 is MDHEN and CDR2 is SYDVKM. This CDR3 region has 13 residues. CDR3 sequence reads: CASRPGGPYEQYF. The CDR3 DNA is TGTGCCAGCAGGCCAGGGGGCCCCTACGAGCAGTACTTC.

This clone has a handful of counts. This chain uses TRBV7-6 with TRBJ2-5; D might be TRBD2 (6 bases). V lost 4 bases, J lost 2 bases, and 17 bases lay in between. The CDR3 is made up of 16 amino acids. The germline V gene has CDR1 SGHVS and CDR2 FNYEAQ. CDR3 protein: CASSSTSISSQETQYF. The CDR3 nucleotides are TGTGCCAGCAGCTCGACTAGTATTTCTTCTCAAGAGACCCAGTACTTC.

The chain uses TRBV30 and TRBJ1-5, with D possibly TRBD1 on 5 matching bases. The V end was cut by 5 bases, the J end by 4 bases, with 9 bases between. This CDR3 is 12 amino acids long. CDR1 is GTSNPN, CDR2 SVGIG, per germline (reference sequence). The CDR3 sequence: CAWGHGNQPQHF. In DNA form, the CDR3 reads TGTGCCTGGGGACACGGAAATCAGCCCCAGCATTTT.

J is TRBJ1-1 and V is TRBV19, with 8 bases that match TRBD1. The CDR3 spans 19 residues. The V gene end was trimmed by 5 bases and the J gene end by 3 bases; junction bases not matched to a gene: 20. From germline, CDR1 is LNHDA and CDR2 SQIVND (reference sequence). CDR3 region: CASSFPRTGRVQWDTEAFF. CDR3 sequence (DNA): TGTGCCAGTAGTTTTCCCAGGACAGGGAGGGTTCAATGGGACACTGAAGCTTTCTTT.

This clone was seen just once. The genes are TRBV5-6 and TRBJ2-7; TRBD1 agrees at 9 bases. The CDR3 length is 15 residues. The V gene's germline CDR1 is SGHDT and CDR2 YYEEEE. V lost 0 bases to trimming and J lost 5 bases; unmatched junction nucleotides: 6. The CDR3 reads CASSLEVWTGDEQYF. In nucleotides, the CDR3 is TGTGCCAGCAGCTTGGAGGTGTGGACAGGGGACGAGCAGTACTTC.

The CDR3 reads CASSQGLAGGWRQFF. CDR3 DNA sequence: TGTGCCAGCAGCCAAGGGCTAGCGGGAGGGTGGCGGCAGTTCTTC. V gene TRBV14 combines with J gene TRBJ2-1; TRBD2 matches 12 bases. Germline V gene lookup returns CDR1 SGHDN and CDR2 FVKESK. CDR3 size: 15 residues. The J segment lost 12 bases and the V segment lost 1 base, leaving 7 bases of the junction unmatched.

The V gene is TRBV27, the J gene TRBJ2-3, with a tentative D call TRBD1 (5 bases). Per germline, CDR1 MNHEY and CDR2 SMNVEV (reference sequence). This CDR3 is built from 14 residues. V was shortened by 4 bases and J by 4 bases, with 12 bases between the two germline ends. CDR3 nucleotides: TGTGCCAGCAGTTCCTGGGGCGCGTCAGATACGCAGTATTTT. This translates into CASSSWGASDTQYF.

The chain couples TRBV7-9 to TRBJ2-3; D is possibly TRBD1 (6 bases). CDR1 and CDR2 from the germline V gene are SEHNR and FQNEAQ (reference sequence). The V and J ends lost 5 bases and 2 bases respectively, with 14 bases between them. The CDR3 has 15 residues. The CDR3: CASSTGTRITDTQYF. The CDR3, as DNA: TGTGCCAGCAGCACCGGGACACGGATCACAGATACGCAGTATTTT.

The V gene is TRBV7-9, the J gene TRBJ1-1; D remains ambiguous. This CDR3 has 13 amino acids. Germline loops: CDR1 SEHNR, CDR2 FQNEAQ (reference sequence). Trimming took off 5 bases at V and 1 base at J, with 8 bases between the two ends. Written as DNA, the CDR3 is TGTGCCAGCAGCCCCCCCAAGAACACTGAAGCTTTCTTT. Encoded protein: CASSPPKNTEAFF.

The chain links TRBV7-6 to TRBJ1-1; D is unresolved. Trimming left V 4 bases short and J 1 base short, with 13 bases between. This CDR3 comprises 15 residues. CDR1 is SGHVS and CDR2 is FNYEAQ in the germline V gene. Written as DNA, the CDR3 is TGTGCCAGCAGCTCCGGGAGGTTTGGGAACACTGAAGCTTTCTTT. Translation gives CASSSGRFGNTEAFF.

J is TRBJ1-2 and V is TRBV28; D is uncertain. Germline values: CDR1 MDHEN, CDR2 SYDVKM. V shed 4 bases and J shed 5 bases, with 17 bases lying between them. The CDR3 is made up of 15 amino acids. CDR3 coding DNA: TGTGCCAGCAGTTCCGAGGTTGGATTTAGATATGGCTACACCTTC. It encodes CASSSEVGFRYGYTF.

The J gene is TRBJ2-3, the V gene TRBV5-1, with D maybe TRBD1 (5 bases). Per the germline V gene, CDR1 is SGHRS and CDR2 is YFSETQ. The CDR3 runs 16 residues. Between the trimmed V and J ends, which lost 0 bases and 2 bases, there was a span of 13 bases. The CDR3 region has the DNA TGCGCCAGCAGCTTGGCGGTTGGGGCCCACACAGATACGCAGTATTTT. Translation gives CASSLAVGAHTDTQYF.

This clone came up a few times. CDR3 sequence reads: CASRVAGGDSPLHF. Here the CDR3 DNA reads TGTGCCAGTAGAGTGGCAGGGGGCGACTCACCCCTCCACTTT. The chain is built from TRBV19 and TRBJ1-6; 8 bases agree with TRBD1. The CDR3 runs to 14 residues. The V and J ends lost 6 bases and 10 bases, in that order; junction bases with no gene match: 8. Germline V gene data show CDR1 as LNHDA and CDR2 as SQIVND (reference sequence).

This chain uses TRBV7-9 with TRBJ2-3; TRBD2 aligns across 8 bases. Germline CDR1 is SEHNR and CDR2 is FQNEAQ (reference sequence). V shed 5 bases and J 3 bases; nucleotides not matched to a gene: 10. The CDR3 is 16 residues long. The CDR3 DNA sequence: TGTGCCAGCAGCGTACTAGCTCGGGGGGGAACAGATACGCAGTATTTT. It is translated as CASSVLARGGTDTQYF.

As DNA, the CDR3 is TGTGCCAGCAGTGCCCTCTCCTACGAGCAGTACTTC. This sequence encodes CASSALSYEQYF. V is TRBV2 and J is TRBJ2-7; D gene ambiguous. CDR1 is SNHLY, CDR2 FYNNEI, per germline. V shed 4 bases and J shed 0 bases, with 4 bases lying between them. CDR3 length: 12 amino acids.

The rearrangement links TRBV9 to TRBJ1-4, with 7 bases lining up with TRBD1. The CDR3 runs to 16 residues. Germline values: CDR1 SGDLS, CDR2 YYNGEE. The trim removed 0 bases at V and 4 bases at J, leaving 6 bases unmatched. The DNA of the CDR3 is TGTGCCAGCAGCGTAGCTGGGACAGTGAGTAATGAAAAACTGTTTTTT. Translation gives CASSVAGTVSNEKLFF. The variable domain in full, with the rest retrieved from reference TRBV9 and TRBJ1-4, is DSGVTQTPKHLITATGQRVTLRCSPRSGDLSVYWYQQSLDQGLQFLIQYYNGEERAKGNILERFSAQQFPDLHSELNLSSLELGDSALYFCASSVAGTVSNEKLFFGSGTQLSVL.

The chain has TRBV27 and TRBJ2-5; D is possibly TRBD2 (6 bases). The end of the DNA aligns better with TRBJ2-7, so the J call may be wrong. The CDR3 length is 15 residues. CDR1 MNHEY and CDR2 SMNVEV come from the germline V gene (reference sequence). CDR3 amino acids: CASSLTRRGINEQYF. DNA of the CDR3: TGTGCCAGCAGTTTAACGAGGAGGGGCATTAACGAGCAGTACTTC.

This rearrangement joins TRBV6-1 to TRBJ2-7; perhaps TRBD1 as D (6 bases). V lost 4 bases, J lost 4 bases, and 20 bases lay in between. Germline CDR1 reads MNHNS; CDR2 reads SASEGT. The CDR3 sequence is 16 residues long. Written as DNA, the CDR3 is TGTGCCAGCAGTGGTCCCCAACAGGGATGGGTTTACGAGCAGTACTTC. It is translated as CASSGPQQGWVYEQYF.

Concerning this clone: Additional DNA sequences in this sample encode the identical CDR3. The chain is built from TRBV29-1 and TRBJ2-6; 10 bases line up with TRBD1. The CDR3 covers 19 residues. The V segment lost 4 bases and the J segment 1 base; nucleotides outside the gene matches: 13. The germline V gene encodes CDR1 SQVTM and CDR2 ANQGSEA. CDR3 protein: CSVVPYGTGALSGANVLTF. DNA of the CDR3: TGCAGCGTTGTCCCGTACGGGACAGGGGCGTTATCTGGGGCCAACGTCCTGACTTTC.

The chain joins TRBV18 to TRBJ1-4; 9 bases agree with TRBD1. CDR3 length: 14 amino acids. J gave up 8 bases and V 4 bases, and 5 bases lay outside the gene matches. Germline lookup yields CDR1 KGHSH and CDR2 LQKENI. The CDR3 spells CASSRTGAGEKLFF. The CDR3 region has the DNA TGTGCCAGCTCACGGACAGGGGCTGGAGAAAAACTGTTTTTT. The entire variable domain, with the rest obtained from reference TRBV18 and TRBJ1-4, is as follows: NAGVMQNPRHLVRRRGQEARLRCSPMKGHSHVYWYRQLPEEGLKFMVYLQKENIIDESGMPKERFSAEFPKEGPSILRIQQVVRGDSAAYFCASSRTGAGEKLFFGSGTQLSVL.